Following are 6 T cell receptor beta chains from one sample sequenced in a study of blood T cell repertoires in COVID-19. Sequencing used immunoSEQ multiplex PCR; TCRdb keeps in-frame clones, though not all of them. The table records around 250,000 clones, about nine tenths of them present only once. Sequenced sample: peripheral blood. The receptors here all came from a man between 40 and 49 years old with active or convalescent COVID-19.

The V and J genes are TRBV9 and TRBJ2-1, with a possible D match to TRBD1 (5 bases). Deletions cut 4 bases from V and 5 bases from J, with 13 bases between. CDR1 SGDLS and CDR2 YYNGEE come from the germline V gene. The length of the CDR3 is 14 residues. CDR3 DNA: TGTGCCAGCAGCTCACCCGACAGTGACAATGAGCAGTTCTTC. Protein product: CASSSPDSDNEQFF.

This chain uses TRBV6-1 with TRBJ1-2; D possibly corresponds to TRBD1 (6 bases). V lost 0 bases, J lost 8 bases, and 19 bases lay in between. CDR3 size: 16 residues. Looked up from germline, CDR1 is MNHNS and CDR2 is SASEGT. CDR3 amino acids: CASSEARDTGSWGYTF. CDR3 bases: TGTGCCAGCAGTGAAGCAAGGGACACAGGCTCCTGGGGCTACACCTTC.

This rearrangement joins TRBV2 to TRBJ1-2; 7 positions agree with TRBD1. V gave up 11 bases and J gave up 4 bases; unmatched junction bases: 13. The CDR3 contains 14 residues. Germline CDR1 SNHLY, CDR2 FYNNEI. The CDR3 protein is CASRGDGVFYGYTF. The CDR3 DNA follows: TGTGCCTCCAGGGGGGACGGAGTGTTCTATGGCTACACCTTC.

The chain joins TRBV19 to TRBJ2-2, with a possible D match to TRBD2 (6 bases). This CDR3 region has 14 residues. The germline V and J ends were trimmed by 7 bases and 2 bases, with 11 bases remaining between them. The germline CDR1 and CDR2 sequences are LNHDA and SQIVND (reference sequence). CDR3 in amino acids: CASKDYTNTGELFF. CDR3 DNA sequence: TGTGCCAGTAAGGACTATACCAACACCGGGGAGCTGTTTTTT.

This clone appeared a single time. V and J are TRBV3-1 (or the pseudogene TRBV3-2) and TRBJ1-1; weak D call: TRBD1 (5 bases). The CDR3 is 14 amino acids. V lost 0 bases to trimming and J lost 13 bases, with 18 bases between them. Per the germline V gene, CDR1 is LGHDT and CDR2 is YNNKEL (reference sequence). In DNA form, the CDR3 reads TGTGCCAGCAGCCAAGAGCCCGGGACTGCATTATTTTTCTTT. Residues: CASSQEPGTALFFF.

CDR3 in amino acids: CASSKELSGTPNTEAFF. The CDR3 DNA reads as TGTGCCAGCAGCAAAGAATTGTCTGGGACACCGAACACTGAAGCTTTCTTT. V gene TRBV21-1 combines with J gene TRBJ1-1; TRBD1 was called by the table and not checked on the DNA. TRBV21-1 is a pseudogene segment. This CDR3 region has 17 residues.